The 21 T cell receptor beta chains below all came from one sample that was sequenced in a study of T cells after posttransplantation cyclophosphamide. Cells defined as naive were viable CD3+CD4+ or CD3+CD8+ and CCR7+CD45RA+CD45RO-CD95-CD27+CD28+. TCRdb keeps only in-frame clones here, not all; method: immunoSEQ multiplex PCR. The table includes about 32,000 clones, around nine tenths detected once. Sample: naive CD4+ T cells sorted from blood. These receptors were collected from a man aged 30-40 years in good health and a related stem cell transplant donor.

The V gene is TRBV7-8, the J gene TRBJ1-6; no reliable D call. Germline V CDR1 and CDR2: SGHVS, FQNEAQ. Trimming took 2 bases from V and 5 from J, leaving 16 bases between them. This CDR3 spans 17 amino acids. The CDR3 is CASSLFPRAANNSPLHF. CDR3 DNA sequence: TGTGCCAGCAGCTTATTTCCGAGGGCAGCAAATAATTCACCCCTCCACTTT.

The rearrangement joins TRBV7-2 to TRBJ2-7, with 8 bases aligning to TRBD1. The CDR3 sequence is 14 residues long. After removal of 6 bases from V and 3 bases from J, the junction contained 7 bases not matched to a gene. Germline V CDR1 and CDR2: SGHTA, FQGNSA. CDR3 sequence (DNA): TGTGCCAGCAGACCACGCGGGACAGGCTACGAGCAGTACTTC. Amino acid sequence: CASRPRGTGYEQYF.

V and J are TRBV7-3 and TRBJ1-1, with 7 bases that match TRBD1. Germline V gene sequence: CDR1 SGHTA, CDR2 FQGTGA. The CDR3 loop spans 14 amino acids. Germline trimming cut 5 bases from V and 0 bases from J; bases unmatched to any gene: 3. Here the CDR3 reads CASSPGTVNTEAFF. CDR3 DNA: TGTGCCAGCAGCCCCGGGACAGTGAACACTGAAGCTTTCTTT.

This sequence joins TRBV6-1 and TRBJ1-2; perhaps TRBD1 as D (6 bases). Germline-derived CDR1 and CDR2 are MNHNS and SASEGT. CDR3 length: 13 amino acids. Between the trimmed V and J ends, which lost 7 bases and 1 base, there was a span of 10 bases. The chain's CDR3 is CASTYRVNYGYTF. The CDR3 DNA sequence: TGTGCCAGCACTTACAGGGTTAACTATGGCTACACCTTC.

V and J are TRBV19 and TRBJ1-1; 10 bases align to TRBD1. This CDR3 is built from 14 residues. J lost 9 bases, V lost 3 bases, and 7 bases had no gene match. Germline CDR1 LNHDA, CDR2 SQIVND (reference sequence). In nucleotides, the CDR3 is TGTGCCAGTAGTATCATGACAGGGGGCCGTCAAGCTTTCTTT. Protein: CASSIMTGGRQAFF. The full variable domain, completed using reference TRBV19 and TRBJ1-1, is DGGITQSPKYLFRKEGQNVTLSCEQNLNHDAMYWYRQDPGQGLRLIYYSQIVNDFQKGDIAEGYSVSREKKESFPLTVTSAQKNPTAFYLCASSIMTGGRQAFFGQGTRLTVV.

CDR3 amino acids: CASSSQVYKETQYF. The CDR3 DNA reads as TGTGCCAGCAGTTCACAGGTTTACAAAGAGACCCAGTACTTC. The chain couples TRBV7-9 to TRBJ2-5; tentatively, D is TRBD1 (5 bases). Deletions cut 6 bases from V and 3 bases from J, with 14 bases between. Germline V gene sequence: CDR1 SEHNR, CDR2 FQNEAQ (reference sequence). This CDR3 region has 14 residues.

This chain joins TRBV27 and TRBJ2-1, with 12 nucleotides matching TRBD2. J lost 7 bases, V lost 6 bases, and 7 bases had no gene match. Germline CDR1 reads MNHEY; CDR2 reads SMNVEV (reference sequence). The CDR3 totals 15 residues. CDR3 bases: TGTGCCAGCAGCTCCGGACTAGCGGGGAGAAATGAGCAGTTCTTC. Amino acids: CASSSGLAGRNEQFF.

V and J are TRBV28 and TRBJ1-2, with 9 bases identical to TRBD1. The CDR3 loop spans 17 amino acids. CDR1 is MDHEN and CDR2 is SYDVKM in the germline V gene. The V and J ends lost 5 bases and 5 bases, in that order; junction bases with no gene match: 15. This CDR3 is CASSSWDRDTLGYGYTF. The CDR3 DNA is TGTGCCAGCAGTAGCTGGGACAGGGATACCTTAGGATATGGCTACACCTTC.

The chain employs TRBV27 and TRBJ2-1; TRBD1 might be the D (6 bases). V lost 6 bases, J lost 0 bases, and 12 bases lay in between. The CDR3 loop spans 15 amino acids. Germline V gene sequence: CDR1 MNHEY, CDR2 SMNVEV (reference sequence). CDR3 sequence reads: CASSPRGGSYNEQFF. DNA of the CDR3: TGTGCCAGCAGCCCGCGAGGGGGCTCCTACAATGAGCAGTTCTTC.

The chain employs TRBV28 and TRBJ2-5; perhaps TRBD1 as D (6 bases). The DNA matches TRBJ2-7 better at its end, which makes the J call doubtful. Germline-derived CDR1 and CDR2 are MDHEN and SYDVKM. This CDR3 contains 13 residues. This CDR3 reads CASSFTGRYEQYF. The CDR3 nucleotides are TGTGCCAGCAGTTTCACAGGGCGGTACGAGCAGTACTTC.

V and J are TRBV7-9 and TRBJ1-5; D gene unclear. The CDR3 loop spans 13 amino acids. The V gene lost 2 bases and the J gene lost 2 bases, with 4 bases spanning the gap. In germline, CDR1 is SEHNR, CDR2 FQNEAQ (reference sequence). The CDR3 region is CASSLSGNQPQHF. CDR3 bases: TGTGCCAGCAGCTTATCGGGCAATCAGCCCCAGCATTTT. The whole variable domain, filled in from reference TRBV7-9 and TRBJ1-5, reads DTGVSQNPRHKITKRGQNVTFRCDPISEHNRLYWYRQTLGQGPEFLTYFQNEAQLEKSRLLSDRFSAERPKGSFSTLEIQRTEQGDSAMYLCASSLSGNQPQHFGDGTRLSIL.

This clone has only a few counts. The V call is TRBV5-1, the J call TRBJ1-4; 9 bases line up with TRBD1. The trim removed 4 bases at V and 10 bases at J, leaving 2 bases unmatched. The CDR3 totals 12 residues. The germline CDR1 and CDR2 sequences are SGHRS and YFSETQ. The CDR3 DNA reads TGCGCCAGCAGCCAGGGACAGGGAAAACTGTTTTTT. This codes for CASSQGQGKLFF.

The chain links TRBV5-1 to TRBJ2-3; the D gene could be TRBD1 or TRBD2 (6 bases each). V was pared by 4 bases and J by 3 bases, with 15 bases between. The CDR3 length is 15 residues. Germline V gene lookup returns CDR1 SGHRS and CDR2 YFSETQ. The CDR3 reads CASSVGGRSTDTQYF. The CDR3 DNA reads as TGCGCCAGCAGCGTGGGGGGCCGGTCGACAGATACGCAGTATTTT.

The CDR3 DNA sequence: TGTGCCAGTAGTCCGGGAGCAGGGTACGAGCAGTACTTC. Protein product: CASSPGAGYEQYF. V gene TRBV19 combines with J gene TRBJ2-7; a weak D match, TRBD2 (6 bases). CDR1 LNHDA and CDR2 SQIVND come from the germline V gene (reference sequence). The CDR3 totals 13 residues. Trimming stripped 5 bases from V and 4 bases from J, with 12 bases between. Combining the CDR3 with reference TRBV19 and TRBJ2-7 gives the whole variable domain DGGITQSPKYLFRKEGQNVTLSCEQNLNHDAMYWYRQDPGQGLRLIYYSQIVNDFQKGDIAEGYSVSREKKESFPLTVTSAQKNPTAFYLCASSPGAGYEQYFGPGTRLTVT.

The count of this clone is one. The genes are TRBV29-1 and TRBJ2-3, with 7 nucleotides matching TRBD2. Germline CDR1 SQVTM, CDR2 ANQGSEA. This CDR3 is 13 amino acids long. The V and J ends lost 4 bases and 4 bases, in that order; junction bases with no gene match: 5. CDR3 coding DNA: TGCAGCGTTGGGCGGGGGAGGGCAGATACGCAGTATTTT. Protein sequence: CSVGRGRADTQYF.

The DNA for the CDR3 is TGTGCCAGCAGTCAGCCTCGACAAGGATCCTACGAGCAGTACTTC. The encoded protein is CASSQPRQGSYEQYF. The chain links TRBV28 to TRBJ2-7; D is ambiguous. The CDR3 has 15 residues. Germline CDR1 MDHEN, CDR2 SYDVKM. Trimming stripped 5 bases from V and 1 base from J, with 15 bases between. Full variable domain (outside the CDR3, taken from reference TRBV28 and TRBJ2-7): DVKVTQSSRYLVKRTGEKVFLECVQDMDHENMFWYRQDPGLGLRLIYFSYDVKMKEKGDIPEGYSVSREKKERFSLILESASTNQTSMYLCASSQPRQGSYEQYFGPGTRLTVT.

Points on this clone: A read error may produce the germline difference seen at one junction end. CDR3 region: CASSLAPLGGYNEQLF. In DNA form, the CDR3 reads TGCGCCAGCAGCTTGGCACCGCTTGGCGGGTACAATGAGCAGCTCTTC. The chain recombines TRBV5-1 with TRBJ2-1, with D perhaps TRBD2 (5 bases). This CDR3 is built from 16 residues. Germline values: CDR1 SGHRS, CDR2 YFSETQ.

The chain employs TRBV7-8 and TRBJ2-5, with D tentatively TRBD2 (7 bases). Trimming took off 1 base at V and 5 bases at J, with 14 bases between the two ends. This CDR3 spans 15 amino acids. The germline V gene has CDR1 SGHVS and CDR2 FQNEAQ. CDR3 nucleotides: TGTGCCAGCAGCTTAGGGGCGGGGGCGAGTGAGACCCAGTACTTC. Its protein is CASSLGAGASETQYF.

The chain combines TRBV5-4 with TRBJ1-1, with a possible D match to TRBD1 (6 bases). The length of the CDR3 is 15 residues. The ends were cut back, 0 bases at V and 2 bases at J, with 11 bases in the middle. The V gene's germline CDR1 is SGHNT and CDR2 YYREEE (reference sequence). The CDR3 loop reads CASSLVAGANTEAFF. CDR3 coding DNA: TGTGCCAGCAGCTTGGTGGCAGGGGCAAACACTGAAGCTTTCTTT.

The chain links TRBV5-8 to TRBJ1-1; D is perhaps TRBD1 (6 bases). Looked up from germline, CDR1 is SGHTS and CDR2 is YDEGEE. V lost 5 bases, J lost 10 bases, and 15 bases lay in between. This CDR3 region has 12 residues. The CDR3, as DNA: TGTGCCAGCAGACGAAACAGGGAAGGAGCTTTCTTT. Its protein product is CASRRNREGAFF.

The chain couples TRBV2 to TRBJ1-2; D possibly corresponds to TRBD1 (6 bases). This CDR3 region has 12 residues. Germline CDR1 SNHLY, CDR2 FYNNEI. The V end was cut by 8 bases, the J end by 4 bases, with 11 bases between. CDR3 DNA: TGTGCCAGCGGGGGAGGGGGCTATGGCTACACCTTC. Translated, it gives CASGGGGYGYTF.